This is a list of T cell receptor beta chains from one sample in a study of cytomegalovirus exposure and HLA in healthy donors. Produced via immunoSEQ multiplex PCR; TCRdb's table is partial and in-frame only. Among roughly 250,000 clones, 87% were seen once, and the ten largest hold about 3%. Sample: PBMCs. All receptors derive from a man aged 18 to 35 in good health and CMV-seronegative. CDR3s include the opening cysteine and the closing phenylalanine or tryptophan. The D gene is left open where the match is weak. Part of the rows lack a size; the others show once, few, many or a class for expanded clones.

-	-	TRBJ2-2	TRBV9	CASSRPAGAITGELFF	TGTGCCAGCAGCAGACCTGCGGGGGCAATCACCGGGGAGCTGTTTTTT
-	-	TRBJ2-7	TRBV14	CASSPFGEYEQYF	TGTGCCAGCAGCCCTTTCGGGGAGTACGAGCAGTACTTC
once	-	TRBJ1-2	TRBV6-5	CASRPGQLYGYTF	TGTGCCAGCAGGCCCGGACAGTTATATGGCTACACCTTC
-	-	TRBJ1-3	TRBV9	CASSPTGHGNTIYF	TGTGCCAGCAGCCCTACAGGGCATGGAAACACCATATATTTT
-	-	TRBJ2-7	TRBV9	CASSVAFGRSQNEQYF	TGTGCCAGCAGCGTAGCTTTTGGGCGCTCGCAAAACGAGCAGTACTTC
-	-	TRBJ2-2	TRBV28	CASRTGNTGELFF	TGTGCCAGCAGAACAGGGAACACCGGGGAGCTGTTTTTT
-	-	TRBJ2-7	TRBV2	CASSLSEAYEQYF	TGTGCCAGCAGTCTTAGTGAGGCCTACGAGCAGTACTTC
-	TRBD2	TRBJ2-1	TRBV2	CASSWTSGYNEQFF	TGTGCCAGCAGCTGGACTAGCGGTTACAATGAGCAGTTCTTC
-	-	TRBJ2-7	TRBV28	CASSGPGLSYEQYF	TGTGCCAGCAGCGGACCGGGACTCTCCTACGAGCAGTACTTC
-	TRBD1	TRBJ1-1	TRBV5-6	CASKGTGGSGTEAFF	TGTGCCAGCAAAGGGACAGGGGGCTCAGGGACTGAAGCTTTCTTT
-	-	TRBJ1-6	TRBV14	CASSQARGVGNSPLHF	TGTGCCAGCAGCCAAGCCAGGGGAGTCGGGAATTCACCCCTCCACTTT
-	-	TRBJ2-7	TRBV29-1	CSVTDRRVYF	TGCAGCGTAACGGACAGGAGGGTGTACTTC
-	-	TRBJ2-3	TRBV7-8	CASSPPGHRTDTQYF	TGTGCCAGCAGCCCACCGGGACATAGAACAGATACGCAGTATTTT
-	TRBD2	TRBJ2-3	TRBV29-1	CSVGGTSGNTDTQYF	TGCAGCGTCGGCGGGACTAGCGGGAACACAGATACGCAGTATTTT
once	TRBD2	TRBJ2-3	TRBV5-1	CASSPTSGSRDTQYF	TGCGCCAGCAGCCCCACTAGCGGGTCTCGAGATACGCAGTATTTT
-	TRBD1	TRBJ2-1	TRBV11-2	CASSFDRASYNEQFF	TGTGCCAGCAGCTTTGACAGGGCCTCCTACAATGAGCAGTTCTTC
-	-	TRBJ1-4	TRBV28	CASSFEGRDNEKLFF	TGTGCCAGCAGTTTTGAAGGCAGGGATAATGAAAAACTGTTTTTT
once	-	TRBJ2-7	TRBV28	CASISDRSYEQYF	TGTGCCAGCATCTCGGACAGATCCTACGAGCAGTACTTC
-	TRBD1	TRBJ1-3	TRBV5-1	CASSPGTGINTIYF	TGCGCCAGCAGTCCCGGGACAGGGATTAACACCATATATTTT
-	TRBD1	TRBJ1-4	TRBV28	CASSLSYGTGGEKLFF	TGTGCCAGCAGTCTCTCGTACGGGACAGGTGGAGAAAAACTGTTTTTT
-	-	TRBJ2-7	TRBV28	CASSPAGAHYEQYF	TGTGCCAGCAGCCCGGCGGGTGCCCACTACGAGCAGTACTTC
-	-	TRBJ2-7	TRBV7-8	CASSHSRDRSYEQYF	TGTGCCAGCTCTCACTCGCGGGACAGATCCTACGAGCAGTACTTC
-	TRBD1	TRBJ1-3	TRBV30	CAWSGTGSGNTIYF	TGTGCCTGGAGTGGGACAGGGTCTGGAAACACCATATATTTT
-	TRBD2	TRBJ2-3	TRBV4-3	CASSPRRTSGGSDTQYF	TGCGCCAGCAGCCCCAGAAGGACTAGCGGGGGTTCAGATACGCAGTATTTT
-	TRBD1	TRBJ1-2	TRBV5-6	CASSQPGGALSYGYTF	TGTGCCAGCAGCCAACCAGGGGGAGCCCTTTCCTATGGCTACACCTTC
few	-	TRBJ2-4	TRBV6-1	CASSGGDWQNIQYF	TGTGCCAGCAGTGGCGGGGATTGGCAAAACATTCAGTACTTC
-	TRBD2	TRBJ2-1	TRBV5-4	CASSAVGSGSEQFF	TGTGCCAGCAGCGCGGTAGGGAGCGGGAGTGAGCAGTTCTTC
-	-	TRBJ1-3	TRBV7-2	CASSLSSGVDTIYF	TGTGCCAGCAGCTTATCAAGCGGGGTAGACACCATATATTTT
-	-	TRBJ1-4	TRBV10-3	CAISESWQNEKLFF	TGTGCCATCAGTGAGTCATGGCAGAATGAAAAACTGTTTTTT
-	-	TRBJ1-3	TRBV4-3	CASSTRTKGNTIYF	TGCGCCAGCAGCACACGGACAAAAGGGAACACCATATATTTT
-	TRBD2	TRBJ2-5	TRBV28	CASSFRGGARETQYF	TGTGCCAGCAGTTTCCGCGGGGGGGCCCGGGAGACCCAGTACTTC
-	-	TRBJ2-2	TRBV15	CATSRDAGGVTGELFF	TGTGCCACCAGCAGAGATGCTGGGGGCGTCACCGGGGAGCTGTTTTTT
-	-	TRBJ2-7	TRBV4-1	CASSQAWGSINEQYF	TGCGCCAGCAGCCAAGCTTGGGGCTCCATAAACGAGCAGTACTTC
-	-	TRBJ1-1	TRBV6-1	CASSKGEGNTEAFF	TGTGCCAGCTCAAAGGGGGAGGGGAACACTGAAGCTTTCTTT
-	TRBD1	TRBJ2-3	TRBV5-1	CASSLGQGADTQYF	TGCGCCAGCAGCTTAGGACAGGGGGCAGATACGCAGTATTTT
-	TRBD1	TRBJ2-7	TRBV11-2	CASRLNRGSYEQYF	TGTGCCAGCAGACTGAACAGGGGCTCCTACGAGCAGTACTTC
few	TRBD1	TRBJ1-6	TRBV7-2	CASRNTPGQASPLHF	TGTGCCAGCAGAAATACCCCGGGACAGGCTTCACCCCTCCACTTT
-	TRBD2	TRBJ2-7	TRBV7-9	CASATLAGGRSYF	TGTGCCAGCGCGACGTTAGCGGGAGGGCGGTCGTACTTC
-	-	TRBJ1-1	TRBV4-1	CASSPAKGHPKNTEAFF	TGCGCCAGCAGCCCTGCAAAGGGACACCCTAAGAACACTGAAGCTTTCTTT
-	-	TRBJ1-1	TRBV5-1	CASSFSGQNTEAFF	TGCGCCAGCAGCTTCTCGGGACAGAACACTGAAGCTTTCTTT
-	TRBD2	TRBJ2-1	TRBV7-9	CASSLVGGFYNEQFF	TGTGCCAGCAGCTTAGTGGGGGGGTTCTACAATGAGCAGTTCTTC
-	-	TRBJ1-1	TRBV5-1	CASREDVPTEAFF	TGCGCCAGCAGGGAGGATGTCCCCACTGAAGCTTTCTTT
-	-	TRBJ2-1	TRBV28	CASSSQGNEQFF	TGTGCCAGCAGTTCACAGGGTAATGAGCAGTTCTTC
-	-	TRBJ2-7	TRBV6-1	CASSERDYEQYF	TGTGCCAGCAGTGAGCGGGACTACGAGCAGTACTTC
few	-	TRBJ2-4	TRBV11-3	CASSLHQGNIQYF	TGTGCCAGCAGCCTTCACCAGGGAAACATTCAGTACTTC
-	TRBD1	TRBJ2-7	TRBV4-3	CAQTGGKAYEQYF	TGCGCTCAAACAGGGGGCAAGGCCTACGAGCAGTACTTC
-	-	TRBJ2-2	TRBV5-1	CASSINSRQNTGELFF	TGCGCCAGCAGCATAAATTCAAGACAGAACACCGGGGAGCTGTTTTTT
-	-	TRBJ1-2	TRBV7-2	CASSLEGHRFTF	TGTGCCAGCAGCTTAGAAGGCCACAGGTTCACCTTC
-	-	TRBJ1-5	TRBV19	CASTGFGQPQHF	TGTGCCAGCACAGGGTTCGGTCAGCCCCAGCATTTT
-	TRBD2	TRBJ2-5	TRBV28	CASTHSLAGGLYQETQYF	TGTGCCAGCACTCACAGTCTAGCGGGGGGTTTGTACCAAGAGACCCAGTACTTC
-	TRBD1	TRBJ1-6	TRBV4-3	CASSRDRVGTPLHF	TGCGCCAGCAGCCGGGACAGGGTGGGGACACCCCTCCACTTT
once	TRBD2	TRBJ2-7	TRBV5-8	CASAQAPSSGTYYEQYF	TGTGCCAGCGCCCAGGCCCCATCTAGCGGAACGTACTACGAGCAGTACTTC
-	TRBD1	TRBJ2-2	TRBV27	CASSTLTGTAGELFF	TGTGCCAGCAGTACCCTGACAGGGACAGCCGGGGAGCTGTTTTTT
-	-	TRBJ2-7	TRBV27	CASSLSTASSYEQYF	TGTGCCAGCAGTTTATCGACTGCTAGCTCCTACGAGCAGTACTTC
few	TRBD2	TRBJ2-7	TRBV27	CASSPGTSGYEQYF	TGTGCCAGCAGCCCCGGGACTAGTGGTTACGAGCAGTACTTC